The T cell receptor (beta chain) described here comes from a study of PD-1 blockade in classical Hodgkin lymphoma. Study context: Patients in the cohort were put on intravenous nivolumab, 3 mg/kg every 2 weeks. Overall study findings and caveats: Repertoire differences lack defined causes, possibly disease activity or prior therapy. Before treatment, TCR diversity in newly diagnosed patients was reportedly lower than in healthy donors.

The count of this clone is one. The antigen is undetermined. Every single patient, without exception, relapsed after autologous stem cell transplantation, and brentuximab vedotin exposure varied. Responses achieved at best were complete response, partial response or progressive disease. CDR1 and CDR2 from the germline V gene are LNHDA and SQIVND (reference sequence). The germline V and J ends were trimmed by 3 bases and 0 bases, with 6 bases remaining between them. This CDR3 comprises 14 residues. The protocol was immunoSEQ multiplex PCR, while the TCRdb copy is restricted to in-frame clones and leaves out a portion. The table lists about 39,000 clones, about nine tenths of them singletons.

The source material was peripheral blood mononuclear cells (PBMCs), sampled at baseline. The rearrangement links TRBV19 to TRBJ1-3; D gene ambiguous. This TCR derives from a human donor with classical Hodgkin lymphoma. CDR3 DNA sequence: TGTGCCAGTAGTATCCAGCACTCTGGAAACACCATATATTTT. It encodes CASSIQHSGNTIYF. Together with reference TRBV19 and TRBJ1-3, the CDR3 gives the full variable domain: DGGITQSPKYLFRKEGQNVTLSCEQNLNHDAMYWYRQDPGQGLRLIYYSQIVNDFQKGDIAEGYSVSREKKESFPLTVTSAQKNPTAFYLCASSIQHSGNTIYFGEGSWLTVV.